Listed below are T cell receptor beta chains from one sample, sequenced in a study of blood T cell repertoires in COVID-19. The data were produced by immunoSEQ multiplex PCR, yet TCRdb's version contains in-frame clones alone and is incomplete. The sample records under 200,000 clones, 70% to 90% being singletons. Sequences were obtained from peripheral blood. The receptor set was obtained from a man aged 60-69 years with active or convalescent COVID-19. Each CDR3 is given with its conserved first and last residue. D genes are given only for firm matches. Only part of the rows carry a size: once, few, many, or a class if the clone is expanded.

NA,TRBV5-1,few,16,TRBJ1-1,TGCGCCAGCAGCTCCCTGGGGGGTCCAGTAAACACTGAAGCTTTCTTT,CASSSLGGPVNTEAFF
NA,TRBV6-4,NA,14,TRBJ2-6,TGTGCCAGCATTAACAGGAGTGGGGCCAACGTCCTGACTTTC,CASINRSGANVLTF
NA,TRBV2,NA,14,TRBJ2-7,TGTGCCAGCAGTGAACAGGGAGGTTTCCACGAGCAGTACTTC,CASSEQGGFHEQYF
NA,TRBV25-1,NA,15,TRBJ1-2,TGTGCCAGCAGTGACCCCCAGGGGCGGAACTATGGCTACACCTTC,CASSDPQGRNYGYTF
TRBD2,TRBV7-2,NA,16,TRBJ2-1,TGTGCCAGCACCCCTATAGCGGGGGGTACCTACAATGAGCAGTTCTTC,CASTPIAGGTYNEQFF
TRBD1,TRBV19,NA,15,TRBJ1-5,TGTGCCAGTAGTCTGGGACAGGGTAGCAATCAGCCCCAGCATTTT,CASSLGQGSNQPQHF
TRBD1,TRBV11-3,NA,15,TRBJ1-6,TGTGCCAGCAGCCCGGGGACAGGGCAAAATTCACCCCTCCACTTT,CASSPGTGQNSPLHF
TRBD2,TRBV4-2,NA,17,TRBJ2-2,TGTGCCAGCAGCCTATGGGGAGCGGGGGACTACACCGGGGAGCTGTTTTTT,CASSLWGAGDYTGELFF
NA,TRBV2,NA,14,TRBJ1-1,TGTGCCAGCAGTGAATCAGCAGGGGAAACTGAAGCTTTCTTT,CASSESAGETEAFF
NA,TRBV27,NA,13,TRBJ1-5,TGTGCCAGCGGACTTGGGGGGAGTCAGCCCCAGCATTTT,CASGLGGSQPQHF
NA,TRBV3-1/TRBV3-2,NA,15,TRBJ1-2,TGTGCCAGCAGCCAGACGGTACTAGCTAACTATGGCTACACCTTC,CASSQTVLANYGYTF
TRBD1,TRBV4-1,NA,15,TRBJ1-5,TGCGCCAGCAGCCAAGGACAGGGGGTTCCTCAGCCCCAGCATTTT,CASSQGQGVPQPQHF
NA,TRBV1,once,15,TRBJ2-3,TGCACCAGCAGCCAAAAGACAGGGTGCACAGATACGCAGTATTTT,CTSSQKTGCTDTQYF
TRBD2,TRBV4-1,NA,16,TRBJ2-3,TGCGCCAGCAGCCAAGTCGGCCTAGCGGGGGAGGATACGCAGTATTTT,CASSQVGLAGEDTQYF
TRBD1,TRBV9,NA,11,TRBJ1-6,TGTGCCAGCAGCACAGGACAGGGCCTCCACTTT,CASSTGQGLHF
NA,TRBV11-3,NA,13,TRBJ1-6,TGTGCCAGCAGCTTAGTTATCGGGGCACCCCTCCACTTT,CASSLVIGAPLHF
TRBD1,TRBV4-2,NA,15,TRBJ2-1,TGTGCCAGCAGCCCGGGACAGGCAGAACCGAATGAGCAGTTCTTC,CASSPGQAEPNEQFF
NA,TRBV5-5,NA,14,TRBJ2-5,TGTGCCAGCAGCCCTTGGCTACAGCAAGAGACCCAGTACTTC,CASSPWLQQETQYF
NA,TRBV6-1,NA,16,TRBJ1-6,TGTGCCAGCAGTGAGCCAACAGGGATTTGGGATTCACCCCTCCACTTT,CASSEPTGIWDSPLHF
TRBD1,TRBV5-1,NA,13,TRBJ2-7,TGCGCCAGCAGCTTTGACAGGGGGCAAGAGCAGTACTTC,CASSFDRGQEQYF
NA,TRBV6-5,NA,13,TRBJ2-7,TGTGCCAGCAGTTTCCCCGGGACTCCTGAGCAGTACTTC,CASSFPGTPEQYF
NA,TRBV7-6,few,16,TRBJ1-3,TGTGCCAGCAGCCAAGGACTCCTCAGCTCTGGAAACACCATATATTTT,CASSQGLLSSGNTIYF
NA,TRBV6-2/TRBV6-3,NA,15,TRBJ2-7,TGTGCCAGCAGTTACTCGAAGCACAGCTCCTACGAGCAGTACTTC,CASSYSKHSSYEQYF
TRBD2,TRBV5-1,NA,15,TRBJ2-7,TGCGCCAGCAGCTTGGGGGGACTAGCTTATGACGAGCAGTACTTC,CASSLGGLAYDEQYF
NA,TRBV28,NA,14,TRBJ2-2,TGTGCCAGCTCACAGGGCAGTGCGACCGGGGAGCTGTTTTTT,CASSQGSATGELFF
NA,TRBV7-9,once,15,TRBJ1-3,TGTGCCAGCAGCTTAAAAGACTGGGCTGGAAACACCATATATTTT,CASSLKDWAGNTIYF
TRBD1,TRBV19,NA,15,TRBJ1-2,TGTGCCAGTAGGTCGGGGACAGCTCTAGGCTATGGCTACACCTTC,CASRSGTALGYGYTF
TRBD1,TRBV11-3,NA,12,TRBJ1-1,TGTGCCAGCAGTGGCGGGACAGCTGAAGCTTTCTTT,CASSGGTAEAFF
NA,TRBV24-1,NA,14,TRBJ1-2,TGTGCCACCAGTGATCTGTATATGAACTATGGCTACACCTTC,CATSDLYMNYGYTF
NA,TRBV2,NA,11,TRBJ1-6,TGTGCCAGCAGTGACGGTTCACCCCTCCACTTT,CASSDGSPLHF
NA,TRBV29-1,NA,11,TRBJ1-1,TGCAGCGTTGCTAAGGGAGCTGAAGCTTTCTTT,CSVAKGAEAFF
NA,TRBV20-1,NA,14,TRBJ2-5,TGCAGTGCTAGTCGAACAGGGTACCAAGAGACCCAGTACTTC,CSASRTGYQETQYF
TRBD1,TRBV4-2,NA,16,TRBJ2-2,TGTGCCAGCAGCCAAGATAAAGGGGGCGAGACCGGGGAGCTGTTTTTT,CASSQDKGGETGELFF
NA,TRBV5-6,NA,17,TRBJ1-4,TGTGCCAGCAGCTTGCTGGGGGGACGGGCAACTAATGAAAAACTGTTTTTT,CASSLLGGRATNEKLFF
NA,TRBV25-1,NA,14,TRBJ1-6,TGTGCCAGCAGTGTAGGGGGTCCCTCGTCAGACCTCCACTTT,CASSVGGPSSDLHF
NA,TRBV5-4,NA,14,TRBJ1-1,TGTGCCAGCAGCAGCGGGACATCGAACACTGAAGCTTTCTTT,CASSSGTSNTEAFF
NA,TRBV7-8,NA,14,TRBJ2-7,TGTGCCAGCAGCGCCACAGGTTTCGGCTACGAGCAGTACTTC,CASSATGFGYEQYF
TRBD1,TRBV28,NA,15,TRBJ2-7,TGTGCCAGCAGTTTAAACCCGACAGGGTACTACGAGCAGTACTTC,CASSLNPTGYYEQYF
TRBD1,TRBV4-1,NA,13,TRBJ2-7,TGCGCCAGCTCCAGGGGGCAGGGCTACGAGCAGTACTTC,CASSRGQGYEQYF
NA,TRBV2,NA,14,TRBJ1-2,TGTGCCAGCGTACAGGTCTTCGAGAACTATGGCTACACCTTC,CASVQVFENYGYTF
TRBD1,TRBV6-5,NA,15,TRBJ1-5,TGTGCCAGCAACGAACCAGGACAGGGAAATCAGCCCCAGCATTTT,CASNEPGQGNQPQHF